Shown below are 25 T cell receptor beta chains from a single sample sequenced in a study of blood T cell repertoires in COVID-19. The table came from immunoSEQ multiplex PCR; TCRdb's copy has only in-frame clones and leaves some out. Of 200,000 to 250,000 clones listed, around 90% are singletons. The sequenced sample consisted of peripheral blood. Receptors originate from a man younger than 30 with active or convalescent COVID-19.

The chain recombines TRBV7-2 with TRBJ1-6; tentatively, D is TRBD1 (5 bases). The germline V and J ends were trimmed by 2 bases and 8 bases, with 13 bases remaining between them. The germline gives CDR1 SGHTA, CDR2 FQGNSA. The CDR3 consists of 15 residues. CDR3 in amino acids: CASSLTAGYDSPLHF. The CDR3 DNA follows: TGTGCCAGCAGCTTAACCGCAGGGTATGATTCACCCCTCCACTTT.

The genes are TRBV19 and TRBJ1-5, with D maybe TRBD1 (5 bases). V shed 6 bases and J shed 13 bases, with 19 bases lying between them. This CDR3 spans 13 amino acids. The germline V gene has CDR1 LNHDA and CDR2 SQIVND (reference sequence). CDR3 sequence (DNA): TGTGCCAGTAGCCAACAATCTAAAGGGGCGCAGCATTTT. Translating it yields CASSQQSKGAQHF.

The chain uses TRBV16 and TRBJ1-6; D is unclear. Germline V gene data show CDR1 as KGHSY and CDR2 as FQNENV. This CDR3 is 15 amino acids long. The ends were cut back, 0 bases at V and 6 bases at J, with 9 bases in the middle. Here the CDR3 DNA reads TGTGCCAGCAGCCAATCGGCGGCCCTTAATTCACCCCTCCACTTT. Residues: CASSQSAALNSPLHF.

The V gene is TRBV28, the J gene TRBJ1-1, with D perhaps TRBD1 (6 bases). There are 16 residues in the CDR3. The V gene's germline CDR1 is MDHEN and CDR2 SYDVKM. V was trimmed by 4 bases and J by 1 base, leaving 16 bases between them. For the CDR3, the DNA is TGTGCCAGCAGTTGGGGACATAGGGCTAGGAACACTGAAGCTTTCTTT. This encodes CASSWGHRARNTEAFF.

The chain links TRBV20-1 to TRBJ2-2; a weak D match, TRBD2 (7 bases). Looked up from germline, CDR1 is DFQATT and CDR2 is SNEGSKA (reference sequence). Trimming removed 3 bases at V and 6 bases at J, with 20 bases between. The CDR3 spans 16 residues. In DNA form, the CDR3 reads TGCAGTGCTAGTGTCCTCACGGGGGGCATGTCCGGGGAGCTGTTTTTT. It specifies CSASVLTGGMSGELFF.

The V call is TRBV5-5, the J call TRBJ1-5; D is uncertain. Germline CDR1 reads SGHKS; CDR2 reads YYEKEE (reference sequence). V lost 0 bases to trimming and J lost 4 bases, with 5 bases between them. The CDR3 spans 13 residues. CDR3 sequence reads: CASSLARNQPQHF. In DNA form, the CDR3 reads TGTGCCAGCAGCTTGGCTCGGAATCAGCCCCAGCATTTT.

This clone was counted a few times. The CDR3 region is CASSEPGQLSYGYTF. CDR3 nucleotides: TGTGCCAGCAGCGAACCGGGACAGTTATCCTATGGCTACACCTTC. J is TRBJ1-2 and V is TRBV2; TRBD1 matches 7 bases. Unmatched junction bases numbered 11, after V lost 6 bases and J lost 4 bases. Germline V gives CDR1 SNHLY, CDR2 FYNNEI. The CDR3 is 15 amino acids.

The chain combines TRBV7-8 with TRBJ2-7, with D maybe TRBD1 (6 bases). Per germline, CDR1 SGHVS and CDR2 FQNEAQ. V lost 1 base and J 2 bases, leaving 9 bases between the germline ends. The CDR3 has 14 residues. DNA of the CDR3: TGTGCCAGCAGCTTAGGGCACAGGGCCTACGAGCAGTACTTC. Translated, it gives CASSLGHRAYEQYF.

The V and J genes are TRBV29-1 and TRBJ1-1, with a tentative D call TRBD1 (6 bases). There are 11 residues in the CDR3. V lost 7 bases to trimming and J lost 4 bases, with 10 bases between them. CDR1 SQVTM and CDR2 ANQGSEA come from the germline V gene. CDR3 region: CSGARGTEAFF. The CDR3 nucleotides are TGCAGCGGGGCCAGGGGCACTGAAGCTTTCTTT.

The J gene is TRBJ2-7, the V gene TRBV11-2; 11 bases are a match to TRBD2. J lost 3 bases, V lost 5 bases, and 9 bases had no gene match. Germline CDR1 SGHAT, CDR2 FQNNGV. This CDR3 region has 16 residues. The CDR3: CASSPRLAGSYYEQYF. CDR3 DNA sequence: TGTGCCAGCAGCCCGCGACTAGCGGGATCGTACTACGAGCAGTACTTC. Variable domain in full (rest from reference TRBV11-2 and TRBJ2-7): EAGVAQSPRYKIIEKRQSVAFWCNPISGHATLYWYQQILGQGPKLLIQFQNNGVVDDSQLPKDRFSAERLKGVDSTLKIQPAKLEDSAVYLCASSPRLAGSYYEQYFGPGTRLTVT.

J is TRBJ1-2 and V is TRBV2; D is unclear. V was trimmed by 3 bases and J by 2 bases, leaving 10 bases between them. CDR1 and CDR2 (germline): SNHLY, FYNNEI. This CDR3 contains 14 residues. Written as DNA, the CDR3 is TGTGCCAGCAGTGAGGCAGCGACGAACTATGGCTACACCTTC. Amino acids: CASSEAATNYGYTF.

This chain uses TRBV27 with TRBJ2-7, with 7 bases fitting TRBD2. CDR3 length: 13 amino acids. V lost 4 bases and J lost 3; bases outside the gene matches: 3. The germline V gene encodes CDR1 MNHEY and CDR2 SMNVEV (reference sequence). This CDR3 reads CASSWSSGYEQYF. The CDR3 bases are TGTGCCAGCAGTTGGTCTAGCGGCTACGAGCAGTACTTC.

Here the CDR3 DNA reads TGTGCCAGCAGTTTACCCTTGGGCAGGGGGATTTCTGGGCTTCAGCCCCAGCATTTT. Translated: CASSLPLGRGISGLQPQHF. V is TRBV28 and J is TRBJ1-5; 7 nucleotides agree with TRBD1. CDR3 size: 19 residues. The V segment lost 2 bases and the J segment 6 bases; nucleotides outside the gene matches: 19. Germline CDR1 MDHEN, CDR2 SYDVKM.

The CDR3 DNA is TGTGCCAGCAGTTTGGAGGGGGCTGTGCAGCCCCAGCATTTT. Protein: CASSLEGAVQPQHF. V is TRBV28 and J is TRBJ1-5; 7 bases fit TRBD1. CDR1 MDHEN and CDR2 SYDVKM come from the germline V gene. CDR3 length: 14 amino acids. After removal of 3 bases from V and 7 bases from J, the junction contained 6 bases not matched to a gene.

The chain recombines TRBV10-3 with TRBJ1-1; D unclear. Germline loops: CDR1 ENHRY, CDR2 SYGVKD. V was shortened by 1 base and J by 1 base, with 13 bases between the two germline ends. The CDR3 has 16 residues. CDR3 nucleotide sequence: TGTGCCATCAGTGAGTATGGCAGCGGAGCGAACACTGAAGCTTTCTTT. Translated: CAISEYGSGANTEAFF.

V usage is TRBV12-3 or TRBV12-4 and J usage is TRBJ2-7, with 8 bases fitting TRBD1. The J segment lost 2 bases and the V segment lost 6 bases, leaving 3 bases of the junction unmatched. CDR3 length: 13 residues. The CDR3 DNA follows: TGTGCCAGCAGCCCGGGACAGGCCTACGAGCAGTACTTC. Residues: CASSPGQAYEQYF.

The chain carries TRBV28 and TRBJ2-6; maybe TRBD2 (5 bases). V was pared by 6 bases and J by 2 bases, with 17 bases between. The CDR3 is 17 amino acids. Germline V CDR1 and CDR2: MDHEN, SYDVKM. The CDR3 coding sequence is TGTGCCAGCAGGAGAATGGGAGAAGGACCTGGGGCCAACGTCCTGACTTTC. Translated, it gives CASRRMGEGPGANVLTF.

On this clone itself: The CDR3 end shows no conserved phenylalanine or tryptophan, and so a read error is likely. The limits of the CDR3 on the DNA are not certain, so only TCRdb's listed CDR3 is given. The chain is built from TRBV30 and TRBJ2-7; the D call in the table, TRBD1, was not verified against the DNA. Germline CDR1 GTSNPN, CDR2 SVGIG (reference sequence). The CDR3 is 12 amino acids in total, end residues counted. CDR3 residues: CAWSVQGTARLL.

This chain links TRBV4-3 with TRBJ2-7, with TRBD1 matching 9 bases. The CDR3 has 15 residues. The germline V gene has CDR1 LGHNA and CDR2 YSLEER. Trimming took 1 base from V and 7 from J; bases not matched to a gene: 8. The CDR3 DNA reads as TGCGCCAGCAGCCAAGGAGACAGGGGGTCGCGTGAGCAGTACTTC. Encoded protein: CASSQGDRGSREQYF.

J is TRBJ2-5 and V is TRBV2, with TRBD1 identical over 10 bases. Germline lookup yields CDR1 SNHLY and CDR2 FYNNEI. The CDR3 is made up of 12 amino acids. V dropped 6 bases and J dropped 5; count of bases not matched to a gene: 0. DNA of the CDR3: TGTGCCAGCAGGGACAGGGGGGAGACCCAGTACTTC. Translating gives CASRDRGETQYF.

This chain links TRBV6-1 with TRBJ1-1, with no clear D. Trimming removed 2 bases at V and 1 base at J, with 8 bases between. Germline assignment: CDR1 MNHNS and CDR2 SASEGT. The CDR3 sequence is 14 residues long. The CDR3 DNA sequence: TGTGCCAGCAGTGAACGCCCGGGGAACACTGAAGCTTTCTTT. Translation gives CASSERPGNTEAFF.

A word on this clone: One end of the junction does not line up with germline, which may come from a read error. The rearrangement uses TRBV3-1 (or the pseudogene TRBV3-2) and TRBJ2-1, with a tentative D call TRBD1 (6 bases). The germline V gene encodes CDR1 LGHDT and CDR2 YNNKEL (reference sequence). The CDR3 loop spans 13 amino acids. CDR3 nucleotide sequence: TGTGCCAGCAGCCAAGCTGGGACACCCTTGGGGGTCTTC. Protein sequence: CASSQAGTPLGVF.

The chain is built from TRBV5-1 and TRBJ2-7; 7 bases fit TRBD1. The germline CDR1 and CDR2 sequences are SGHRS and YFSETQ. V lost 1 base, J lost 3 bases, and 4 bases stayed unmatched. CDR3 length equals 14 residues. The CDR3 region has the DNA TGCGCCAGCAGCTTGAGAGGGGGCGGCTACGAGCAGTACTTC. Its translation: CASSLRGGGYEQYF.

The chain carries TRBV9 and TRBJ2-1; 9 positions agree with TRBD2. The V gene end was trimmed by 3 bases and the J gene end by 7 bases; junction bases not matched to a gene: 14. The CDR3 extends over 17 amino acids. From germline, CDR1 is SGDLS and CDR2 YYNGEE. CDR3 sequence (DNA): TGTGCCAGCAGCGATCTAGCGGGGAGTTGGGCATTGAATGAGCAGTTCTTC. This sequence encodes CASSDLAGSWALNEQFF.

There are a few counts of this clone. The rearrangement links TRBV2 to TRBJ2-2; possible D gene TRBD1, 5 bases. Trimming pared 5 bases from V and 4 bases from J, leaving 11 bases between. CDR3 length: 14 amino acids. The germline V gene encodes CDR1 SNHLY and CDR2 FYNNEI. This CDR3 reads CASSTGLSTGELFF. For the CDR3, the DNA is TGTGCCAGCAGTACAGGCTTGTCCACCGGGGAGCTGTTTTTT.